This T cell receptor (beta chain) is drawn from a study of cytomegalovirus exposure and HLA in healthy donors. Study conclusions and caveats: When a later analysis compared HLA-associated TCR beta chains with equally common others, the HLA-associated chains turned out to be more clonally expanded and to have lower generation probabilities. An analysis was carried out later, and it reportedly showed fewer N-insertions in an Asian-associated ancestry cluster than the approximately 700-donor mean.

As for this clone: Its antigen is still unknown.

Unmatched junction bases numbered 3, after V lost 5 bases and J lost 1 base. This CDR3 spans 13 amino acids. Germline loops: CDR1 GTSNPN, CDR2 SVGIG (reference sequence). PCR amplification relied on 60 Vbeta primers (plus 13 Jbeta primers). This table comes from immunoSEQ multiplex PCR, and its TCRdb copy is limited to in-frame clones, with some not included. The data show 110,000 to 150,000 clones, about 74% seen once. The chain joins TRBV30 to TRBJ1-1; the match to TRBD1 covers 8 bases. The sequenced sample was PBMCs. This TCR was sampled from a man in his late teens or twenties in good health and CMV-seropositive. In DNA form, the CDR3 reads TGTGCCTGGGACAGGGGTTGGAACACTGAAGCTTTCTTT. Its translation is CAWDRGWNTEAFF.